This T cell receptor beta chain appears in the sequencing data of a study of PD-1 blockade in classical Hodgkin lymphoma. Study-level points and caveats: Patients with a complete response exhibited baseline diversity comparable to newly diagnosed patients. A reduction in baseline TCR diversity was reportedly seen in newly diagnosed patients relative to healthy donors.

This clone appeared once. The antigen is unknown. J gave up 3 bases and V 2 bases, and 2 bases lay outside the gene matches. The CDR3 contains 14 residues. Germline V CDR1 and CDR2: MNHEY, SMNVEV (reference sequence). Relapses following autologous stem cell transplantation were seen in all patients, with brentuximab vedotin exposure varying. Classifying best responses yielded complete response, partial response or progressive disease. Clones were read by immunoSEQ multiplex PCR, and TCRdb kept only the in-frame ones, dropping some. The sample lists about 97,000 clones, roughly 88% occurring once. V is TRBV27 and J is TRBJ2-3; TRBD2 matches 7 bases. This material consisted of peripheral blood mononuclear cells (PBMCs), taken at baseline. The receptor comes from a human donor with classical Hodgkin lymphoma. The CDR3 region has the DNA TGTGCCAGCAGTTTAGGGGGGGGAACAGATACGCAGTATTTT. Residues: CASSLGGGTDTQYF.